These 30 T cell receptor beta chains originate from one sample sequenced in a study of CD8+ T cells in alopecia areata. RNA was isolated and reverse transcribed to cDNA, the sequencing template. Profiled with immunoSEQ multiplex PCR; TCRdb holds only in-frame clones, not every one. This table has tens of thousands of clones, about nine tenths appearing once. Indicated treatment: oral pan-JAK inhibitor, 5-10 mg twice daily. Source: CD8+ T cells sorted from blood, taken at week 24, from a patient treated with tofacitinib. These receptor sequences come from a human donor with alopecia areata.

The chain combines TRBV28 with TRBJ2-7; D is uncertain. Germline loops: CDR1 MDHEN, CDR2 SYDVKM. This CDR3 contains 12 residues. V shed 5 bases and J shed 3 bases, with 8 bases lying between them. CDR3 sequence reads: CASSPAVYEQYF. In nucleotides, the CDR3 is TGTGCCAGCAGTCCGGCGGTCTACGAGCAGTACTTC. Full variable domain (rest looked up from reference TRBV28 and TRBJ2-7): DVKVTQSSRYLVKRTGEKVFLECVQDMDHENMFWYRQDPGLGLRLIYFSYDVKMKEKGDIPEGYSVSREKKERFSLILESASTNQTSMYLCASSPAVYEQYFGPGTRLTVT.

The J gene is TRBJ2-1, the V gene TRBV29-1; a possible D gene is TRBD2 (6 bases). CDR1 is SQVTM and CDR2 is ANQGSEA in the germline V gene. CDR3 length: 16 residues. Trimming removed 4 bases from V and 7 bases from J, with 23 bases in between. The CDR3 DNA reads as TGCAGCGTTGTCTTGGAGGGGAGGTTGGCAATTAATGAGCAGTTCTTC. Protein sequence: CSVVLEGRLAINEQFF.

V and J are TRBV7-9 and TRBJ2-1; D is possibly TRBD1 or TRBD2 (5 bases each). V was cut by 7 bases and J by 5 bases, with 21 bases left in between. CDR3 size: 16 residues. The germline V gene encodes CDR1 SEHNR and CDR2 FQNEAQ (reference sequence). CDR3 bases: TGTGCCAGCACTCACCCCGGGACCCAGACCAACAATGAGCAGTTCTTC. It codes for CASTHPGTQTNNEQFF.

A remark on this clone: Other DNA sequences from this sample encode an identical CDR3 as well. The chain recombines TRBV29-1 with TRBJ2-7; D is unresolved. Germline lookup yields CDR1 SQVTM and CDR2 ANQGSEA. V lost 4 bases to trimming and J lost 0 bases, with 10 bases between them. This CDR3 has 13 residues. The CDR3 loop reads CSVGTPTSYEQYF. The CDR3 nucleotides read TGCAGCGTTGGGACCCCCACCTCCTACGAGCAGTACTTC.

The chain carries TRBV4-2 and TRBJ2-7; maybe TRBD2 (7 bases). The ends were cut back, 0 bases at V and 2 bases at J, with 11 bases in the middle. CDR1 and CDR2 from the germline V gene are LGHNA and YNFKEQ. The CDR3 contains 15 residues. The CDR3 spells CASSQDGGAPYEQYF. In DNA form, the CDR3 reads TGTGCCAGCAGCCAAGATGGGGGGGCCCCCTACGAGCAGTACTTC.

Comment on this clone: At one end the junction does not follow the germline gene, possibly because of a read error. V usage is TRBV4-3 and J usage is TRBJ2-2; D gene unclear. The germline CDR1 and CDR2 sequences are LGHNA and YSLEER. The CDR3 length is 16 residues. The DNA for the CDR3 is TGCGCCAGCAGTCAAGAGTACAGTAGTGTCACCGGGGAGCTGTTTTTT. Its translation: CASSQEYSSVTGELFF.

V and J are TRBV28 and TRBJ1-2; 7 bases map to TRBD1. CDR3 length: 16 residues. Trimming cost V 4 bases and J 8 bases; bases outside gene matches: 16. The germline V gene encodes CDR1 MDHEN and CDR2 SYDVKM. The CDR3 loop reads CASSSRGIGQVLGYTF. CDR3 nucleotides: TGTGCCAGCAGTTCCCGGGGAATCGGACAGGTCCTCGGCTACACCTTC.

The gene calls are TRBV29-1 and TRBJ2-7; D remains unclear. The CDR3 has 15 residues. Trimming removed 5 bases from V and 4 bases from J, with 21 bases in between. Germline V gene lookup returns CDR1 SQVTM and CDR2 ANQGSEA. The DNA for the CDR3 is TGCAGCGTTCTGACGCCCCAACTGGGCCTTTACGAGCAGTACTTC. Encoded protein: CSVLTPQLGLYEQYF.

The chain is built from TRBV4-3 and TRBJ2-7, with D tentatively TRBD1 (6 bases). Trimming pared 0 bases from V and 0 bases from J, leaving 9 bases between. The CDR3 totals 15 residues. Germline V gene lookup returns CDR1 LGHNA and CDR2 YSLEER. The CDR3 here is CASSQDRTVSYEQYF. The CDR3 nucleotides read TGCGCCAGCAGCCAAGACCGGACAGTCTCCTACGAGCAGTACTTC.

V is TRBV28 and J is TRBJ2-3, with 12 nucleotides matching TRBD2. V gave up 5 bases and J gave up 2 bases; unmatched junction bases: 5. The CDR3 covers 16 residues. The germline V gene encodes CDR1 MDHEN and CDR2 SYDVKM. CDR3 residues: CASSTGTSGPTDTQYF. CDR3 coding DNA: TGTGCCAGCAGTACTGGGACTAGCGGGCCCACAGATACGCAGTATTTT.

The chain joins TRBV27 to TRBJ1-2; D might be TRBD1 (6 bases). The germline V gene encodes CDR1 MNHEY and CDR2 SMNVEV (reference sequence). The CDR3 length is 18 residues. Trimming shortened V by 5 bases and J by 1 base, and 23 bases separated the two germline ends. CDR3 nucleotides: TGTGCCAGCAGTCCCTCCCCTCCTACGGACAGAGTTAACTATGGCTACACCTTC. Its protein product is CASSPSPPTDRVNYGYTF.

Within the sample, this clone is medium-sized. This sequence joins TRBV6-4 and TRBJ2-1; possible D gene TRBD2, 5 bases. V lost 0 bases, J lost 7 bases, and 13 bases lay in between. Germline V lookup: CDR1 MRHNA, CDR2 SNTAGT. The CDR3 spans 15 residues. This chain's CDR3 is CASSDSEGTANEQFF. CDR3 sequence (DNA): TGTGCCAGCAGTGACTCCGAGGGCACCGCTAATGAGCAGTTCTTC.

The chain joins TRBV11-2 to TRBJ2-3; tentatively, D is TRBD1 (6 bases). This CDR3 has 14 residues. V lost 5 bases and J 6 bases, leaving 15 bases between the germline ends. Germline V gene sequence: CDR1 SGHAT, CDR2 FQNNGV. DNA for the CDR3: TGTGCCAGCAGCCGCTGGGACACTCCGGATACGCAGTATTTT. It specifies CASSRWDTPDTQYF.

CDR3 in amino acids: CATSRQAGGLTDTQYF. CDR3 bases: TGTGCCACCAGCAGACAAGCGGGGGGCCTCACAGATACGCAGTATTTT. The gene calls are TRBV15 and TRBJ2-3; 9 bases fit TRBD2. The trim removed 2 bases at V and 2 bases at J, leaving 5 bases unmatched. This CDR3 contains 16 residues. Germline V lookup: CDR1 LNHNV, CDR2 YYDKDF (reference sequence).

The chain is built from TRBV20-1 and TRBJ1-1, with D possibly matching TRBD1 (5 bases). This CDR3 spans 11 amino acids. CDR1 and CDR2 (germline): DFQATT, SNEGSKA (reference sequence). Trimming left V 4 bases short and J 6 bases short, with 9 bases between. The DNA for the CDR3 is TGCAGTGCTAATGGGGGGGCTGAAGCTTTCTTT. It codes for CSANGGAEAFF.

The chain uses TRBV9 and TRBJ2-4; maybe TRBD1 (6 bases). The CDR3 contains 14 residues. Germline V gene data show CDR1 as SGDLS and CDR2 as YYNGEE. Between the trimmed V and J ends, which lost 4 bases and 8 bases, there was a span of 16 bases. The CDR3 is CASSSQGLADIQYF. In DNA form, the CDR3 reads TGTGCCAGCAGCTCACAGGGCCTGGCGGACATTCAGTACTTC.

This clone was detected once. The genes are TRBV11-2 and TRBJ2-5, with a weak D call TRBD1 (5 bases). Looked up from germline, CDR1 is SGHAT and CDR2 is FQNNGV. The CDR3 is 16 amino acids. With 1 base removed from V and 1 base from J, the gap between germline ends came to 13 bases. In DNA form, the CDR3 reads TGTGCCAGCAGCTTAGTCCCGACAGATCCCCAAGAGACCCAGTACTTC. It specifies CASSLVPTDPQETQYF.

The chain carries TRBV19 and TRBJ2-1; 9 positions agree with TRBD2. There are 15 residues in the CDR3. The V segment lost 10 bases and the J segment 0 bases; nucleotides outside the gene matches: 7. Germline values: CDR1 LNHDA, CDR2 SQIVND (reference sequence). The CDR3 DNA sequence: TGTGCCACCGGACTAGCGTTGAGCTCCTACAATGAGCAGTTCTTC. The encoded protein is CATGLALSSYNEQFF.

The chain joins TRBV7-9 to TRBJ1-1, with no clear D. Between the trimmed V and J ends, which lost 6 bases and 1 base, there was a span of 9 bases. The V gene's germline CDR1 is SEHNR and CDR2 FQNEAQ (reference sequence). CDR3 length equals 13 residues. In nucleotides, the CDR3 is TGTGCCAGCAGTCAACCCCGGAACACTGAAGCTTTCTTT. It specifies CASSQPRNTEAFF. The variable domain in full, with the rest retrieved from reference TRBV7-9 and TRBJ1-1, is DTGVSQNPRHKITKRGQNVTFRCDPISEHNRLYWYRQTLGQGPEFLTYFQNEAQLEKSRLLSDRFSAERPKGSFSTLEIQRTEQGDSAMYLCASSQPRNTEAFFGQGTRLTVV.

The J gene is TRBJ1-1, the V gene TRBV27; a weak D match, TRBD1 (5 bases). V gave up 6 bases and J gave up 6 bases, with 17 bases separating them. CDR1 is MNHEY, CDR2 SMNVEV, per germline (reference sequence). This CDR3 spans 14 amino acids. The CDR3 region is CASRVSGQLAEAFF. The CDR3 DNA is TGTGCCAGCAGGGTTTCTGGACAACTCGCTGAAGCTTTCTTT.

The V call is TRBV30, the J call TRBJ2-5; 9 bases fit TRBD1. The closer fit of TRBJ2-7 to the DNA end suggests the J call may be wrong. This CDR3 comprises 18 residues. Germline V gene lookup returns CDR1 GTSNPN and CDR2 SVGIG (reference sequence). DNA of the CDR3: TGTGCCTGGAGTCTCGGGACAGGGATCCCTAATTCGATCTACGAGCAGTACTTC. Protein product: CAWSLGTGIPNSIYEQYF.

About this clone: A read error may account for a junction end that differs from germline. The J gene is TRBJ2-7, the V gene TRBV11-2, with D possibly called TRBD1 or TRBD2 (6 bases each). The germline V gene encodes CDR1 SGHAT and CDR2 FQNNGV. This CDR3 is built from 14 residues. The CDR3 DNA reads TGTGCCAGCAGCCGGGGGTCTGGGGGCTACGAGCAGCACTTC. Amino acid sequence: CASSRGSGGYEQHF.

The chain carries TRBV30 and TRBJ2-7, with a tentative D call TRBD2 (6 bases). The germline V and J ends were trimmed by 4 bases and 2 bases, with 18 bases remaining between them. The CDR3 extends over 15 amino acids. The germline gives CDR1 GTSNPN, CDR2 SVGIG (reference sequence). Written as DNA, the CDR3 is TGTGCCTGGATCACCGGGCGGCGGGGAGCCTACGAGCAGTACTTC. Residues: CAWITGRRGAYEQYF. Together with reference TRBV30 and TRBJ2-7, the CDR3 gives the full variable domain: SQTIHQWPATLVQPVGSPLSLECTVEGTSNPNLYWYRQAAGRGLQLLFYSVGIGQISSEVPQNLSASRPQDRQFILSSKKLLLSDSGFYLCAWITGRRGAYEQYFGPGTRLTVT.

This sequence joins TRBV14 and TRBJ2-7; D is unresolved. The CDR3 is 11 amino acids. V was trimmed by 4 bases and J by 3 bases, leaving 4 bases between them. The germline CDR1 and CDR2 sequences are SGHDN and FVKESK. The CDR3 region is CASSLHYEQYF. In DNA form, the CDR3 reads TGTGCCAGCAGCCTTCACTACGAGCAGTACTTC.

This clone was counted only a few times. The chain joins TRBV6-4 to TRBJ2-2; 9 positions agree with TRBD1. V shed 2 bases and J 3 bases; nucleotides not matched to a gene: 1. Germline V gene sequence: CDR1 MRHNA, CDR2 SNTAGT. This CDR3 region has 15 residues. The CDR3 nucleotides read TGTGCCAGCAGTGACCGGACAGGGGACACCGGGGAGCTGTTTTTT. Translating gives CASSDRTGDTGELFF.

The chain carries TRBV4-1 and TRBJ2-7; D remains unclear. The CDR3 totals 13 residues. Germline values: CDR1 MGHRA, CDR2 YSYEKL. V lost 3 bases and J lost 5, with 11 bases in between. The CDR3 region is CASSHTTLDEQYF. In DNA, the CDR3 is TGCGCCAGCAGCCATACTACCCTAGACGAGCAGTACTTC.

The chain employs TRBV28 and TRBJ2-7; 9 bases match TRBD1. Germline loops: CDR1 MDHEN, CDR2 SYDVKM. Trimming removed 4 bases from V and 5 bases from J; junction bases left unmatched: 12. CDR3 length equals 16 residues. CDR3 region: CASSSPLQGAKNEQYF. CDR3 nucleotides: TGTGCCAGCAGTTCACCATTACAGGGGGCGAAGAACGAGCAGTACTTC.

This chain joins TRBV7-9 and TRBJ2-1, with D unresolved. CDR1 is SEHNR and CDR2 is FQNEAQ in the germline V gene (reference sequence). V was clipped by 1 base and J by 10 bases, with 8 bases between them. The CDR3 is 12 amino acids. The CDR3 reads CASSLVGREQFF. For the CDR3, the DNA is TGTGCCAGCAGCTTAGTAGGACGCGAGCAGTTCTTC.

A single count supports this clone. This chain's CDR3 is CASSGRNSPLHF. CDR3 in DNA: TGTGCCAGCAGCGGCAGAAATTCACCCCTCCACTTT. The chain employs TRBV9 and TRBJ1-6; D is unclear. V was trimmed by 3 bases and J by 7 bases, leaving 5 bases between them. CDR1 is SGDLS and CDR2 is YYNGEE in the germline V gene. CDR3 length equals 12 residues.

The chain joins TRBV7-9 to TRBJ1-1; 7 bases agree with TRBD1. V trimming: 3 bases; J trimming: 1 base; junction bases outside the gene matches: 5. Per the germline V gene, CDR1 is SEHNR and CDR2 is FQNEAQ (reference sequence). This CDR3 region has 15 residues. CDR3 region: CASSFPDRANTEAFF. The CDR3, as DNA: TGTGCCAGCAGCTTCCCTGACAGGGCGAACACTGAAGCTTTCTTT.